Presented here are 24 T cell receptor beta chains from one specimen sequenced in a study of blood T cells in healthy people across ages. A second about 7 to 12 cycle PCR used barcoded and J-beta primers. TCRdb reprocessed the 5' RACE reads via MiXCR and lists one record per CDR3 protein. The sample lists some 1.8 million distinct CDR3 sequences; about two fifths were seen once. The sequencing sample was made of blood. Receptors were obtained from a human donor in good health.

The V call is TRBV2, the J call TRBJ1-2; D perhaps matches TRBD1 (6 bases). With 7 bases removed from V and 9 bases from J, the gap between germline ends came to 12 bases. Germline V gene data show CDR1 as SNHLY and CDR2 as FYNNEI. This CDR3 comprises 11 residues. CDR3 bases: TGTGCCAGCAACAGGGAGATTCGCTACACCTTC. It translates to CASNREIRYTF.

The chain has TRBV29-1 and TRBJ1-4; TRBD1 is a possible D gene (6 bases). Trimming cost V 7 bases and J 6 bases, with 15 bases left between them. The CDR3 extends over 13 amino acids. Germline CDR1 SQVTM, CDR2 ANQGSEA. Here the CDR3 reads CSAEGGSDEKLFF. In DNA form, the CDR3 reads TGCAGCGCCGAGGGGGGCTCCGATGAAAAACTGTTTTTT.

This clonotype was seen more than once but under ten times. This chain uses TRBV20-1 with TRBJ2-7; possible D gene TRBD1, 5 bases. V was cut by 7 bases and J by 5 bases, with 15 bases left in between. The CDR3 extends over 12 amino acids. Germline-derived CDR1 and CDR2 are DFQATT and SNEGSKA (reference sequence). The DNA for the CDR3 is TGCAGTGTCCCTCTGCAGGGTAACGAGCAGTACTTC. As protein: CSVPLQGNEQYF.

This chain links TRBV29-1 with TRBJ2-3; tentatively, D is TRBD1 or TRBD2 (5 bases each). The length of the CDR3 is 13 residues. Germline V CDR1 and CDR2: SQVTM, ANQGSEA. Trimming removed 7 bases at V and 2 bases at J, with 13 bases between. CDR3 coding DNA: TGCAGCGCTGGTCGGGGCATCACAGATACGCAGTATTTT. It encodes CSAGRGITDTQYF.

The chain recombines TRBV28 with TRBJ2-7, with D maybe TRBD1 (6 bases). The CDR3 is 16 residues long. Looked up from germline, CDR1 is MDHEN and CDR2 is SYDVKM. The ends were cut back, 2 bases at V and 7 bases at J, with 21 bases in the middle. CDR3 sequence reads: CASSLPDRYIVREQYF. For the CDR3, the DNA is TGTGCCAGCAGTTTACCCGACAGGTACATTGTTAGAGAGCAGTACTTC.

The gene calls are TRBV7-2 and TRBJ2-2, with TRBD1 as a possible D gene (5 bases). Germline CDR1 SGHTA, CDR2 FQGNSA. There are 15 residues in the CDR3. V gave up 2 bases and J gave up 4 bases, with 11 bases separating them. CDR3: CASSLFFQGTGELFF. CDR3 DNA sequence: TGTGCCAGCAGCTTATTTTTTCAGGGCACCGGGGAGCTGTTTTTT.

With respect to this clonotype: This may be a read error, as it is one base from a much larger clone. V gene TRBV27 combines with J gene TRBJ1-2; possible D gene TRBD1, 5 bases. V dropped 6 bases and J dropped 2 bases, with 10 bases sitting between them. Germline V gene sequence: CDR1 MNHEY, CDR2 SMNVEV (reference sequence). This CDR3 is 13 amino acids long. In nucleotides, the CDR3 is TGTGCCAGCAGGTCGGGACGGAACTATGGCTACACCTTC. This codes for CASRSGRNYGYTF.

This clonotype has just one count. V is TRBV19 and J is TRBJ2-1; no reliable D call. CDR3 length: 13 residues. V lost 2 bases and J lost 8, with 10 bases in between. Germline CDR1 reads LNHDA; CDR2 reads SQIVND (reference sequence). CDR3 amino acids: CASSIRPVDEQFF. The CDR3 bases are TGTGCCAGTAGTATACGACCTGTTGATGAGCAGTTCTTC.

This sequence joins TRBV28 and TRBJ2-4; possibly TRBD1 for D (6 bases). Germline assignment: CDR1 MDHEN and CDR2 SYDVKM. V lost 5 bases to trimming and J lost 2 bases, with 10 bases between them. The CDR3 spans 14 residues. The CDR3 protein is CASSTGLTKNIQYF. The CDR3 DNA reads TGTGCCAGCAGTACAGGGTTAACCAAAAACATTCAGTACTTC.

The sample holds a few counts of this clonotype. The rearrangement links TRBV15 to TRBJ2-1; 10 bases are shared with TRBD1. This CDR3 region has 16 residues. CDR1 is LNHNV, CDR2 YYDKDF, per germline (reference sequence). V lost 3 bases and J lost 8; bases outside the gene matches: 10. CDR3 DNA: TGTGCCACCAGCAGGGGTTCGGGACAGGGGTACGATGAGCAGTTCTTC. It specifies CATSRGSGQGYDEQFF.

The rearrangement uses TRBV28 and TRBJ2-1; D is unclear. The CDR3 length is 16 residues. V was clipped by 2 bases and J by 9 bases, with 20 bases between them. Germline V gene lookup returns CDR1 MDHEN and CDR2 SYDVKM. The CDR3 reads CASSLISPAPRSEQFF. DNA for the CDR3: TGTGCCAGCAGTTTAATTTCGCCAGCTCCGAGGAGTGAGCAGTTCTTC. Full variable domain (missing parts from reference TRBV28 and TRBJ2-1): DVKVTQSSRYLVKRTGEKVFLECVQDMDHENMFWYRQDPGLGLRLIYFSYDVKMKEKGDIPEGYSVSREKKERFSLILESASTNQTSMYLCASSLISPAPRSEQFFGPGTRLTVL.

The V call is TRBV12-3 or TRBV12-4, the J call TRBJ2-3; the D gene is possibly TRBD1 (7 bases). Trimming removed 7 bases at V and 2 bases at J, with 13 bases between. The CDR3 consists of 14 residues. The chain's CDR3 is CASNQGGPTDTQYF. CDR3 sequence (DNA): TGTGCCAGCAACCAGGGGGGCCCCACAGATACGCAGTATTTT.

CDR3 in amino acids: CASSQTGTSLNEQFF. In DNA, the CDR3 is TGCGCCAGCAGCCAGACCGGGACTAGCTTAAATGAGCAGTTCTTC. This chain connects TRBV5-1 to TRBJ2-1, with 9 bases that match TRBD2. Looked up from germline, CDR1 is SGHRS and CDR2 is YFSETQ. V lost 4 bases and J lost 7; bases outside the gene matches: 9. The CDR3 contains 15 residues.

The sample holds a few counts of this clonotype. This chain links TRBV21-1 with TRBJ2-7; the DNA was not used to check the table's D call, TRBD2. TRBV21-1 represents a pseudogene. This CDR3 comprises 15 residues. The CDR3 here is CASSKTSGGRYEQYF. The CDR3 DNA reads TGTGCCAGCAGCAAAACTAGCGGGGGGCGCTACGAGCAGTACTTC.

This clonotype was counted only a few times. The rearrangement uses TRBV20-1 and TRBJ1-1, with 7 bases lining up with TRBD1. Trimming took 5 bases from V and 1 from J; bases not matched to a gene: 4. Germline assignment: CDR1 DFQATT and CDR2 SNEGSKA (reference sequence). CDR3 length equals 13 residues. The CDR3 DNA is TGCAGTGCTCACCGGGACAGGAACACTGAAGCTTTCTTT. This gives the protein CSAHRDRNTEAFF.

This clonotype was detected a few times. The CDR3 protein is CASTPTGTAPWGYTF. The CDR3 DNA reads TGTGCCAGCACCCCCACCGGGACAGCCCCATGGGGCTACACCTTC. The J gene is TRBJ1-2, the V gene TRBV12-3 or TRBV12-4; 7 bases line up with TRBD1. With 7 bases clipped from V and 8 bases from J, the junction kept 16 bases outside the gene matches. This CDR3 spans 15 amino acids.

This clonotype is a singleton in its sample. The rearrangement joins TRBV5-8 to TRBJ2-7, with 7 nucleotides matching TRBD1. The CDR3 is 13 amino acids. Losses at the gene ends were 4 bases for V and 6 bases for J; bases not matched to a gene: 7. Germline V gene sequence: CDR1 SGHTS, CDR2 YDEGEE. The CDR3 loop reads CASSKRQGGEQYF. The CDR3 region has the DNA TGTGCCAGCAGCAAAAGACAGGGTGGCGAGCAGTACTTC.

Written as DNA, the CDR3 is TGTGCCAGCAGGCGTTTAGGAACTTGGGACAGGCCGCATGAGCAGTTCTTC. Translated: CASRRLGTWDRPHEQFF. The rearrangement joins TRBV6-1 to TRBJ2-1; 8 nucleotides align to TRBD1. The CDR3 sequence is 17 residues long. With 6 bases clipped from V and 8 bases from J, the junction kept 18 bases outside the gene matches. Germline lookup yields CDR1 MNHNS and CDR2 SASEGT.

The CDR3 loop is CSARVLAGGTQETQYF. The CDR3 nucleotides are TGCAGTGCTAGAGTGTTAGCGGGGGGGACCCAAGAGACCCAGTACTTC. The genes are TRBV20-1 and TRBJ2-5, with 11 bases lining up with TRBD2. The ends lost 1 base at V and 1 base at J; junction bases unmatched: 5. The CDR3 runs to 16 residues. In germline, CDR1 is DFQATT, CDR2 SNEGSKA (reference sequence).

There are a few counts of this clonotype. The chain is built from TRBV3-1 and TRBJ2-3; D is uncertain. Trimming left V 4 bases short and J 3 bases short, with 14 bases between. CDR1 is LGHDT, CDR2 YNNKEL, per germline (reference sequence). CDR3 length: 15 residues. CDR3 bases: TGTGCCAGCAGCCCAGCCGGTTGGGATACAGATACGCAGTATTTT. It is translated as CASSPAGWDTDTQYF.

This clonotype has only a few counts. V gene TRBV19 combines with J gene TRBJ1-2, with 8 bases fitting TRBD1. This CDR3 is built from 15 residues. V shed 5 bases and J 5 bases; nucleotides not matched to a gene: 10. Germline V lookup: CDR1 LNHDA, CDR2 SQIVND (reference sequence). The CDR3 region has the DNA TGTGCCAGTAGTCCGCAGGGGGCGCAAAGGTATGGCTACACCTTC. Amino acid sequence: CASSPQGAQRYGYTF.

The gene calls are TRBV4-3 and TRBJ1-6, with 8 bases matching TRBD1. The CDR3 is 14 amino acids. J was trimmed by 6 bases and V by 3 bases; bases with no gene match: 1. Germline V gene sequence: CDR1 LGHNA, CDR2 YSLEER. CDR3 amino acids: CASSHGQGNSPLHF. Written as DNA, the CDR3 is TGCGCCAGCAGCCATGGACAGGGTAATTCACCCCTCCACTTT.

The chain carries TRBV7-8 and TRBJ1-1, with D possibly matching TRBD1 (6 bases). The germline V gene has CDR1 SGHVS and CDR2 FQNEAQ. CDR3 size: 15 residues. The V end lost 0 bases, the J end lost 5 bases, and 13 bases lay between the germline ends. For the CDR3, the DNA is TGTGCCAGCAGCTTAGCTGGGACAAGGGTTACTGAAGCTTTCTTT. Translation: CASSLAGTRVTEAFF.

The CDR3 DNA is TGTGCTAGTGCCCGGACAGGATATCCACCCCTCCACTTT. Its protein product is CASARTGYPPLHF. The rearrangement uses TRBV12-5 and TRBJ1-6; 7 bases agree with TRBD1. V was pared by 7 bases and J by 11 bases, with 8 bases of the junction left unmatched. The CDR3 has 13 amino acids. Germline V gene sequence: CDR1 LGHNT, CDR2 FRNRAP.